This T cell receptor (beta chain) comes out of a study of T-cell reconstitution after alpha-beta-depleted transplantation in children. Ten or more counts support this clonotype. Preparation of the TCRbeta library was carried out with unique molecular identifiers. From the PCR reads, TCRdb called clonotypes with MiXCR, one entry per CDR3 protein. Of 200,000 to 250,000 distinct CDR3 sequences detected, around 9.9% appear once; the ten largest clones hold 28%. V was clipped by 4 bases and J by 7 bases; unmatched bases: 8. This CDR3 has 15 amino acids. The chain has TRBV12-3 or TRBV12-4 and TRBJ2-2; 8 bases match TRBD1. This specimen was PBMCs, taken before TCRalphabeta/CD19-depleted stem cell transplant. This clonotype was obtained from a child under three years old with acute myeloid leukemia, due to receive a stem cell transplant. CDR3 coding DNA: TGTGCCAGCAGTTCGGGACAGGCCTTCATCGGGGAGCTGTTTTTT. Translating gives CASSSGQAFIGELFF.